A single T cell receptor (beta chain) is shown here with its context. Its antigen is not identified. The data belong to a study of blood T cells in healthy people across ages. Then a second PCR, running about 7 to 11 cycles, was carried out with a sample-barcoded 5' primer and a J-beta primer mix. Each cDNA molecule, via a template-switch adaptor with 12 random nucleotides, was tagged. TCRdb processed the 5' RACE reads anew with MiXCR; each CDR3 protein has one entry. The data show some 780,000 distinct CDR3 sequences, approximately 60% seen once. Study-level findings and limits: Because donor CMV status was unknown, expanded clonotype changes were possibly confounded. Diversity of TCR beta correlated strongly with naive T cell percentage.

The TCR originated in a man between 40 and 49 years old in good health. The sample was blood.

CDR3 nucleotides: TGTGCCAGCAGTTTAATGGGCAGTTTAAACTATGGCTACACCTTC. This codes for CASSLMGSLNYGYTF. The chain has TRBV28 and TRBJ1-2; the D is unclear. Germline-derived CDR1 and CDR2 are MDHEN and SYDVKM. The V end was cut by 2 bases, the J end by 2 bases, with 12 bases between. This CDR3 is built from 15 residues.